The rows below give T cell receptor beta chains drawn from one sample of a study of T cell repertoires in cytomegalovirus infection. Antigens for these TCRs are unknown. TCRdb reprocessed the reads via MiXCR and lists one record per CDR3 protein. The data hold fewer than 150,000 distinct CDR3 sequences, with under 35% observed a single time. Here the sequenced sample was CD8+ T cells from cultured PBMCs, taken from culture after CMV antigen stimulation. The receptor source for this set is a human donor in good health (CMV status not recorded). Some clones in this sample may be carry-over from other donors' samples. The CDR3 runs from the conserved cysteine through the conserved F or W. Each record gives: V gene, D gene, J gene, clone size, CDR3 protein, CDR3 DNA. D genes are given only for firm matches. Only some rows state a clone size, as once, few, many or a class for expanded clones.

TRBV7-2	-	TRBJ2-2	many	CASSLSGSRAGELFF	TGTGCCAGCAGCTTATCCGGGAGCCGAGCCGGGGAGCTGTTTTTT
TRBV27	-	TRBJ2-7	-	CASGQTSYEQYF	TGTGCCAGTGGACAGACCTCCTACGAGCAGTACTTC
TRBV2	TRBD1	TRBJ1-6	-	CASSKLRGGGNYNSPLHF	TGTGCCAGCAGTAAACTCCGGGGAGGGGGCAACTATAATTCACCCCTCCACTTT
TRBV5-1	-	TRBJ1-1	-	CASGETGAGDTEAFF	TGCGCCAGCGGAGAAACCGGGGCCGGGGACACTGAAGCTTTCTTT
TRBV7-8	-	TRBJ1-1	many	CASSLGNRNTEAFF	TGTGCCAGCAGCTTAGGCAACAGGAACACTGAAGCTTTCTTT
TRBV19	-	TRBJ2-1	once	CASSLGPNNEQFF	TGTGCCAGTAGTCTAGGTCCAAACAATGAGCAGTTCTTC
TRBV2	TRBD1	TRBJ1-5	-	CASSGDRVLNQPQHF	TGTGCCAGCAGTGGGGACAGGGTCCTCAATCAGCCCCAGCATTTT
TRBV9	TRBD1	TRBJ1-1	-	CASSVGQGTNTEAFF	TGTGCCAGCAGCGTGGGACAGGGAACGAACACTGAAGCTTTCTTT
TRBV28	TRBD1	TRBJ2-5	-	CATDPGQAREETQYF	TGTGCCACCGATCCCGGACAGGCGAGAGAAGAGACCCAGTACTTC
TRBV4-3	TRBD1	TRBJ2-1	-	CASSQRPGTGYNEQFF	TGCGCCAGCAGCCAACGTCCCGGGACAGGCTACAATGAGCAGTTCTTC
TRBV6-5	TRBD1	TRBJ2-2	few	CASSYNRGSGELFF	TGTGCCAGCAGTTATAACAGGGGTTCCGGGGAGCTGTTTTTT
TRBV5-4	-	TRBJ2-5	few	CASSLEGRGETQYF	TGTGCCAGCAGCTTGGAGGGGCGAGGAGAGACCCAGTACTTC
TRBV6-1	TRBD1	TRBJ2-3	few	CASSDLQGALPDTQYF	TGTGCCAGCAGTGATTTACAGGGGGCGCTTCCAGATACGCAGTATTTT
TRBV27	-	TRBJ2-1	-	CASSILPGGMYNEQFF	TGTGCCAGCAGTATATTACCCGGGGGAATGTACAATGAGCAGTTCTTC
TRBV12-3/TRBV12-4	TRBD1	TRBJ2-4	many	CASRRGTGDIQYF	TGTGCCAGCAGACGCGGGACAGGGGACATTCAGTACTTC
TRBV6-1	TRBD2	TRBJ2-3	-	CASGRTSDTDTQYF	TGTGCCAGCGGGCGGACTAGCGACACAGATACGCAGTATTTT
TRBV5-6	TRBD1	TRBJ1-1	once	CASSRGAGGYTEAFF	TGTGCCAGCAGCCGAGGGGCAGGGGGATACACTGAAGCTTTCTTT
TRBV6-6	-	TRBJ2-5	few	CASSGTRQTLEETQYF	TGTGCCAGCAGTGGGACCAGACAGACCCTAGAAGAGACCCAGTACTTC
TRBV6-1	TRBD1	TRBJ2-6	-	CASSERAGGVSRSGANVLTF	TGTGCCAGCAGTGAAAGGGCAGGGGGCGTAAGTAGGTCTGGGGCCAACGTCCTGACTTTC
TRBV2	-	TRBJ2-6	-	CATVSWRSSGANVLTF	TGTGCCACCGTCAGCTGGAGGTCCTCTGGGGCCAACGTCCTGACTTTC
TRBV10-3	-	TRBJ1-2	once	CAISESTGRANYGYTF	TGTGCCATCAGTGAGTCCACAGGGCGGGCTAACTATGGCTACACCTTC
TRBV6-2/TRBV6-3	TRBD1	TRBJ1-5	-	CASSPLNIGGTGDNQPQHF	TGTGCCAGCAGCCCCCTAAATATCGGCGGGACAGGGGATAATCAGCCCCAGCATTTT
TRBV10-3	TRBD1	TRBJ1-1	-	CAIRSGGSVNTEAFF	TGTGCCATCAGATCAGGGGGCTCTGTGAACACTGAAGCTTTCTTT
TRBV6-8	-	TRBJ2-2	-	CASSYVSSGELFF	TGTGCCAGCAGTTACGTCAGCTCCGGGGAGCTGTTTTTT
TRBV9	-	TRBJ2-3	-	CASGEMGGNTQYF	TGTGCCAGCGGGGAGATGGGGGGAAATACGCAGTATTTT
TRBV7-9	-	TRBJ1-1	many	CASSPGGRARSVTEAFF	TGTGCCAGCAGCCCTGGGGGGAGGGCAAGAAGTGTCACTGAAGCTTTCTTT
TRBV7-6	-	TRBJ2-3	many	CASSLGMGAADTQYF	TGTGCTAGCAGCTTAGGCATGGGGGCCGCAGATACGCAGTATTTT
TRBV28	TRBD2	TRBJ2-5	few	CASSLRGVYGETQYF	TGTGCCAGCAGTTTGCGGGGGGTCTACGGGGAGACCCAGTACTTC
TRBV5-1	TRBD1	TRBJ2-3	-	CASSFFPDRGLRTDTQYF	TGCGCCAGCAGCTTTTTCCCGGACAGGGGGCTCCGGACAGATACGCAGTATTTT
TRBV4-1	-	TRBJ2-7	once	CASSQEGQTLVYEQYF	TGCGCCAGCAGCCAAGAAGGACAGACCTTGGTCTACGAGCAGTACTTC
TRBV6-2/TRBV6-3	-	TRBJ2-2	-	CASSSVPGELFF	TGTGCCAGCAGTTCGGTACCCGGGGAGCTGTTTTTT
TRBV5-4	-	TRBJ2-5	many	CASTPSLEETQYF	TGTGCCAGCACCCCAAGCTTGGAAGAGACCCAGTACTTC
TRBV7-4	-	TRBJ1-1	-	CASSLYAANTEAFF	TGTGCCAGCAGCTTATATGCAGCGAACACTGAAGCTTTCTTT
TRBV7-9	TRBD2	TRBJ2-3	few	CASSWRGVRTDTQYF	TGTGCCAGCAGCTGGCGGGGGGTTCGCACAGATACGCAGTATTTT
TRBV4-1	-	TRBJ1-3	many	CASSQAGGRRLSGNTIYF	TGCGCCAGCAGCCAAGCAGGTGGAAGGCGACTCTCTGGAAACACCATATATTTT
TRBV2	-	TRBJ1-6	-	CASTGSRSYNSHLHF	TGTGCCAGCACAGGGAGCCGCTCCTATAATTCACACCTCCACTTT
TRBV4-1	-	TRBJ2-7	few	CASSQETQGSYEQYF	TGCGCCAGCAGCCAAGAAACCCAGGGATCCTACGAGCAGTACTTC
TRBV7-2	TRBD1	TRBJ1-1	many	CASSLFWGTEANTEAFF	TGTGCCAGCAGCTTATTCTGGGGGACAGAAGCTAACACTGAAGCTTTCTTT
TRBV27	-	TRBJ1-1	many	CASRWGTEAFF	TGTGCCAGCCGGTGGGGGACTGAAGCTTTCTTT
TRBV28	-	TRBJ1-5	-	CASSSTGPNQPQHF	TGTGCCAGCAGCTCCACAGGGCCCAATCAGCCCCAGCATTTT
TRBV20-1	-	TRBJ2-7	-	CSARSPRDSYEQYF	TGCAGTGCTAGATCTCCCAGGGACTCCTACGAGCAGTACTTC
TRBV6-1	TRBD2	TRBJ2-3	-	CASSLTSGSTQYF	TGTGCCAGCAGTCTGACTAGCGGTTCTACGCAGTATTTT
TRBV27	TRBD1	TRBJ2-7	-	CASSLRTGGLGEQYF	TGTGCCAGCAGTCTACGGACAGGGGGCTTGGGCGAGCAGTACTTC
TRBV7-9	TRBD1	TRBJ1-6	-	CASSLETGRGPGIYNSPLHF	TGTGCCAGCAGCTTAGAGACCGGCAGGGGGCCGGGGATCTATAATTCACCCCTCCACTTT
TRBV27	TRBD1	TRBJ2-7	few	CASKPGQGLYEQYF	TGTGCCAGCAAACCGGGACAGGGTCTTTACGAGCAGTACTTC
TRBV7-8	TRBD1	TRBJ2-7	-	CASSLASGTGDYEQYF	TGTGCCAGCAGCTTAGCGTCGGGGACAGGGGACTACGAGCAGTACTTC